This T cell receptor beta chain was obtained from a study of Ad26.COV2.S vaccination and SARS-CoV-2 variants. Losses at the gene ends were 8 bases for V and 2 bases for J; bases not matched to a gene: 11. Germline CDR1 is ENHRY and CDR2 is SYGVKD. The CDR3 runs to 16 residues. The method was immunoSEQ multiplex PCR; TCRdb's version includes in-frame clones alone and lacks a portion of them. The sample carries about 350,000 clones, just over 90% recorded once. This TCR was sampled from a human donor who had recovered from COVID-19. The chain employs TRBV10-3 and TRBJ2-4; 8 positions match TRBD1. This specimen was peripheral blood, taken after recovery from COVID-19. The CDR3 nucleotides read TGTGCCATCTCAAGGACAGGGAGTGGGACCAAAAACATTCAGTACTTC. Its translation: CAISRTGSGTKNIQYF.